This T cell receptor (beta chain) appears in the sequencing data of a study of technical replicates of blood from a few donors. Method: immunoSEQ multiplex PCR; TCRdb's copy keeps in-frame clones and lacks some. The data show over 80,000 clones, roughly 96% seen once. The sample was T cells isolated from PBMCs. The source of this sequence is a human donor in good health.

CDR3 sequence (DNA): TGTGCCAGCTCACCACCCTCCGGGACACGGCTGTTTTTT. It codes for CASSPPSGTRLFF. The chain carries TRBV18 and TRBJ2-2, with D possibly matching TRBD1 (6 bases). This CDR3 is built from 13 residues. V dropped 0 bases and J dropped 13 bases, with 12 bases sitting between them. Germline V gene sequence: CDR1 KGHSH, CDR2 LQKENI.